The 13 T cell receptor beta chains given below trace back to one sample, sequenced in a study of blood T cell repertoires in COVID-19. Produced via immunoSEQ multiplex PCR; TCRdb's table is partial and in-frame only. Here the sample spans approximately 320,000 clones, roughly nine tenths being singletons. Sequencing input: PBMCs or T cells enriched from blood (not recorded which). The receptors shown here come from a man in his fifties or sixties who had recovered from COVID-19.

The rearrangement links TRBV7-2 to TRBJ2-1; 7 nucleotides line up with TRBD2. CDR1 SGHTA and CDR2 FQGNSA come from the germline V gene. CDR3 length: 15 residues. J was trimmed by 7 bases and V by 4 bases; bases with no gene match: 10. The DNA of the CDR3 is TGTGCCAGCAGCTCAACAAGCGGGGCGCGGAATGAGCAGTTCTTC. It yields the protein CASSSTSGARNEQFF.

The chain recombines TRBV5-1 with TRBJ2-1; the match to TRBD1 covers 10 bases. CDR1 SGHRS and CDR2 YFSETQ come from the germline V gene. The length of the CDR3 is 16 residues. Losses at the gene ends were 6 bases for V and 8 bases for J; bases not matched to a gene: 14. CDR3 bases: TGCGCCAGCATCCCCAGGGGGGACAGGGGATCCCATGAGCAGTTCTTC. This encodes CASIPRGDRGSHEQFF.

The rearrangement joins TRBV5-1 to TRBJ2-7; 9 nucleotides line up with TRBD1. The CDR3 contains 14 residues. Trimming took 3 bases from V and 5 from J; bases not matched to a gene: 6. CDR1 SGHRS and CDR2 YFSETQ come from the germline V gene. CDR3 coding DNA: TGCGCCAGCAGCTCGGACAGGGGAGGAGACGAGCAGTACTTC. It yields the protein CASSSDRGGDEQYF.

The chain has TRBV4-1 and TRBJ1-3; no definite D call. Germline CDR1 reads MGHRA; CDR2 reads YSYEKL. The CDR3 runs to 15 residues. The V end lost 3 bases, the J end lost 0 bases, and 9 bases lay between the germline ends. The CDR3 loop is CASSQRHFSGNTIYF. Written as DNA, the CDR3 is TGCGCCAGCAGCCAGAGACATTTCTCTGGAAACACCATATATTTT.

This chain links TRBV27 with TRBJ1-2; maybe TRBD1 (6 bases). CDR3 size: 14 residues. Per germline, CDR1 MNHEY and CDR2 SMNVEV (reference sequence). V was clipped by 4 bases and J by 7 bases, with 16 bases between them. CDR3 DNA: TGTGCCAGCAGTTATGGGGGCAGTCACAGTGGCTACACCTTC. Its protein is CASSYGGSHSGYTF.

The J gene is TRBJ2-5, the V gene TRBV6-5; D not certain. The CDR3 runs to 14 residues. Trimming cost V 7 bases and J 4 bases, with 16 bases left between them. In germline, CDR1 is MNHEY, CDR2 SVGAGI. The CDR3 DNA reads as TGTGCCAGCATCCCCAAGTACAGCCTAGAGACCCAGTACTTC. Translated: CASIPKYSLETQYF.

In this sample, this clone turned up once. The chain combines TRBV30 with TRBJ1-3; TRBD1 is a possible D gene (6 bases). The germline V and J ends were trimmed by 2 bases and 4 bases, with 12 bases remaining between them. Germline CDR1 GTSNPN, CDR2 SVGIG (reference sequence). CDR3 length: 14 amino acids. For the CDR3, the DNA is TGTGCCTGGAGTTACCAGGGGAACGGAAACACCATATATTTT. Amino acids: CAWSYQGNGNTIYF. The entire variable domain, with the rest obtained from reference TRBV30 and TRBJ1-3, is as follows: SQTIHQWPATLVQPVGSPLSLECTVEGTSNPNLYWYRQAAGRGLQLLFYSVGIGQISSEVPQNLSASRPQDRQFILSSKKLLLSDSGFYLCAWSYQGNGNTIYFGEGSWLTVV.

The V gene is TRBV19, the J gene TRBJ2-1; maybe TRBD2 (6 bases). This CDR3 has 15 residues. Germline V gene data show CDR1 as LNHDA and CDR2 as SQIVND (reference sequence). The V end lost 4 bases, the J end lost 7 bases, and 17 bases lay between the germline ends. CDR3 in amino acids: CASSSLGTQRNEQFF. The CDR3 DNA reads as TGTGCCAGTAGTAGTCTAGGGACTCAGCGGAATGAGCAGTTCTTC.

The chain combines TRBV2 with TRBJ1-6; no clear D. From germline, CDR1 is SNHLY and CDR2 FYNNEI. V lost 8 bases and J lost 11, with 16 bases in between. The CDR3 has 13 residues. CDR3 region: CASAPGLMAPLHF. CDR3 nucleotides: TGTGCCAGCGCCCCAGGCCTGATGGCACCCCTCCACTTT.

The chain carries TRBV9 and TRBJ2-2, with D hard to call. The V gene lost 4 bases and the J gene lost 4 bases, with 14 bases spanning the gap. Germline V gene lookup returns CDR1 SGDLS and CDR2 YYNGEE. This CDR3 is built from 15 residues. The CDR3, as DNA: TGTGCCAGCAGCTTTACTGATGTCTCCACCGGGGAGCTGTTTTTT. It encodes CASSFTDVSTGELFF.

This chain uses TRBV7-2 with TRBJ2-1; 7 nucleotides line up with TRBD1. The CDR3 runs 15 residues. Germline CDR1 is SGHTA and CDR2 is FQGNSA. V gave up 5 bases and J gave up 1 base; unmatched junction bases: 5. The chain's CDR3 is CASSLEGASYNEQFF. CDR3 DNA: TGTGCCAGCAGCCTCGAGGGGGCTTCCTACAATGAGCAGTTCTTC.

This clone showed up just once. This chain joins TRBV7-3 and TRBJ2-2; 7 positions agree with TRBD2. The CDR3 contains 13 residues. Germline assignment: CDR1 SGHTA and CDR2 FQGTGA. With V trimmed by 5 bases and J by 6 bases, 3 bases remained unmatched. The DNA for the CDR3 is TGTGCCAGCAGCCGCGCGGGGGCCGGGGAGCTGTTTTTT. Translation gives CASSRAGAGELFF. Variable domain in full (rest from reference TRBV7-3 and TRBJ2-2): GAGVSQTPSNKVTEKGKYVELRCDPISGHTALYWYRQSLGQGPEFLIYFQGTGAADDSGLPNDRFFAVRPEGSVSTLKIQRTERGDSAVYLCASSRAGAGELFFGEGSRLTVL.

The chain carries TRBV7-9 and TRBJ1-3; D may be TRBD1 (6 bases). The CDR3 runs 15 residues. From germline, CDR1 is SEHNR and CDR2 FQNEAQ (reference sequence). Trimming cost V 1 base and J 2 bases, with 9 bases left between them. CDR3 in amino acids: CASSLGTDTGNTIYF. As DNA, the CDR3 is TGTGCCAGCAGCTTAGGGACAGACACTGGAAACACCATATATTTT.